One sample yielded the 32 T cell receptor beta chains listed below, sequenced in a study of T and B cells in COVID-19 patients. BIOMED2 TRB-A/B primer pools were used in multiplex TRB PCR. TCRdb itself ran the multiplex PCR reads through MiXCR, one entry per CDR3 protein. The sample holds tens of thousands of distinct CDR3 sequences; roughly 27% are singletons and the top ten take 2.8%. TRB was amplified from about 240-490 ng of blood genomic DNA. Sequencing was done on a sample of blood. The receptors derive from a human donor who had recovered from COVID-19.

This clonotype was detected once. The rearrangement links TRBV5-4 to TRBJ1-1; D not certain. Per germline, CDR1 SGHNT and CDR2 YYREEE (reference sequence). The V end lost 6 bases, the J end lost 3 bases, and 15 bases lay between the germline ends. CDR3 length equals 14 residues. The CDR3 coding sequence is TGTGCCAGCACCAGAGGACCGTTGGACACTGAAGCTTTCTTT. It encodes CASTRGPLDTEAFF.

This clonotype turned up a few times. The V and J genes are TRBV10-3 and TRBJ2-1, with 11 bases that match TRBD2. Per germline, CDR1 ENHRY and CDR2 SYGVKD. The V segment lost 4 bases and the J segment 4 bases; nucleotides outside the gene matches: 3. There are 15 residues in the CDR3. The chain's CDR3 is CAISGLAGGYNEQFF. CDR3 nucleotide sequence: TGTGCCATCAGTGGGCTAGCGGGGGGATACAATGAGCAGTTCTTC.

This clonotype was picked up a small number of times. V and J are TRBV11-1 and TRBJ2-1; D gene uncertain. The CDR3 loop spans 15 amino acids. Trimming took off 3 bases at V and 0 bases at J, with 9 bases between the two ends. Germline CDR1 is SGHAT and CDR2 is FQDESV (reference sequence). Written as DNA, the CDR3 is TGTGCCAGCAGCTTCCCCCTGAGCTCCTACAATGAGCAGTTCTTC. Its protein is CASSFPLSSYNEQFF.

CDR3: CASSEQAASGTNEQFF. CDR3 bases: TGTGCCAGCAGTGAACAGGCCGCTAGCGGAACCAATGAGCAGTTCTTC. The chain couples TRBV6-4 to TRBJ2-1; 7 positions agree with TRBD2. After removal of 3 bases from V and 6 bases from J, the junction contained 11 bases not matched to a gene. Germline CDR1 MRHNA, CDR2 SNTAGT. CDR3 length: 16 amino acids.

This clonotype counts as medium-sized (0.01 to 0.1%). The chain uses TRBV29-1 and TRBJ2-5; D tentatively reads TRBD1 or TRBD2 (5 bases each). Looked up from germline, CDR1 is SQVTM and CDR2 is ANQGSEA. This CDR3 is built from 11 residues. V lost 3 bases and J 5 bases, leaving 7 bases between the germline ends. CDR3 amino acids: CSVDRDETQYF. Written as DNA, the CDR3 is TGCAGCGTTGACAGGGACGAGACCCAGTACTTC.

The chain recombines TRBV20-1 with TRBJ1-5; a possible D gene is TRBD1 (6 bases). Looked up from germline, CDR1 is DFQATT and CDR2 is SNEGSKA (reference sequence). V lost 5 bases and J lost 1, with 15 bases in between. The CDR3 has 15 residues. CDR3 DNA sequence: TGCAGTGCTGGTGCGGGGGGCCGGAGCAATCAGCCCCAGCATTTT. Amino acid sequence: CSAGAGGRSNQPQHF.

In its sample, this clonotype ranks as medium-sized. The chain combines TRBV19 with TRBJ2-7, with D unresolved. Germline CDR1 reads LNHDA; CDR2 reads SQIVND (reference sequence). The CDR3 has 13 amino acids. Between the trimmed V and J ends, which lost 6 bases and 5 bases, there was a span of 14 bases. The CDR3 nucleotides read TGTGCCAGTAGCCCTCTTGATTGGGACGAGCAGTACTTC. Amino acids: CASSPLDWDEQYF.

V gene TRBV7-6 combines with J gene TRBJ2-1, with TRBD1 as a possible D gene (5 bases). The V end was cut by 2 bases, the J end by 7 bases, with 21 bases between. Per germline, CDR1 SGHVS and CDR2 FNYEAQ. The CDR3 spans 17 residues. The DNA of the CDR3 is TGTGCCAGCAGCTTAAGTCTCCAAGACCCAGCAGGGAATGAGCAGTTCTTC. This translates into CASSLSLQDPAGNEQFF.

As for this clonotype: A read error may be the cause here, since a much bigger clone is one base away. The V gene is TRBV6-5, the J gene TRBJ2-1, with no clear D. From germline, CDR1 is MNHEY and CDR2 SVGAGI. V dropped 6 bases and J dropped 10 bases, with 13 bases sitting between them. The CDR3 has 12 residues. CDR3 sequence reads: CASRITTYEQFF. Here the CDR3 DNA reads TGTGCCAGCAGGATCACCACCTACGAGCAGTTCTTC.

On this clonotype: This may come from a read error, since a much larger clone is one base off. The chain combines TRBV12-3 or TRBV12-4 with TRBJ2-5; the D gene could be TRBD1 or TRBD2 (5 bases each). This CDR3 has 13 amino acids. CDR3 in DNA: TGTGACAGCAGTTTAAGAGGGGACGAGACCCAGTACTTC. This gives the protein CDSSLRGDETQYF.

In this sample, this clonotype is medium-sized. The CDR3: CASSPQGRDTQYF. CDR3 in DNA: TGTGCCAGCTCACCACAGGGCAGGGATACGCAGTATTTT. V gene TRBV18 combines with J gene TRBJ2-3; D unresolved. V was cut by 1 base and J by 6 bases, with 8 bases left in between. The CDR3 has 13 amino acids. The germline V gene encodes CDR1 KGHSH and CDR2 LQKENI.

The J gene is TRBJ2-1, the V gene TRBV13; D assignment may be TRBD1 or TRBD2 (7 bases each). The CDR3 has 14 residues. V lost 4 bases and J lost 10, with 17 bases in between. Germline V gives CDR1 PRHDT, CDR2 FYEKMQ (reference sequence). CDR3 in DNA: TGTGCCAGCAGCTCCTCAGGGGGGGCCCTCGAGCAGTTCTTC. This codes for CASSSSGGALEQFF.

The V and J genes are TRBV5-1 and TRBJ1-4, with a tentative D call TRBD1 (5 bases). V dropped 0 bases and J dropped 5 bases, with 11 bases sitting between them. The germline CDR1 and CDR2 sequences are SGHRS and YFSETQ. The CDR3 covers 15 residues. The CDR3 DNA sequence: TGCGCCAGCAGCTTGGCTACAGGACAAAATGAAAAACTGTTTTTT. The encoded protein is CASSLATGQNEKLFF.

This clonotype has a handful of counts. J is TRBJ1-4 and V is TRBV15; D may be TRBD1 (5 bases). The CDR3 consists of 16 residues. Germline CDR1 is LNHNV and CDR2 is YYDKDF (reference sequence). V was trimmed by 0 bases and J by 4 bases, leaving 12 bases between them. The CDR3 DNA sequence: TGTGCCACCAGCAGAGATTGGGGCGGTGGTAATGAAAAACTGTTTTTT. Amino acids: CATSRDWGGGNEKLFF.

The chain's CDR3 is CASTRGSSYNSPLHF. CDR3 DNA: TGTGCCAGCACCAGAGGGAGCTCCTATAATTCACCCCTCCACTTT. The chain is built from TRBV6-1 and TRBJ1-6; D ambiguous. CDR1 and CDR2 (germline): MNHNS, SASEGT. Trimming left V 7 bases short and J 0 bases short, with 10 bases between. The CDR3 extends over 15 amino acids.

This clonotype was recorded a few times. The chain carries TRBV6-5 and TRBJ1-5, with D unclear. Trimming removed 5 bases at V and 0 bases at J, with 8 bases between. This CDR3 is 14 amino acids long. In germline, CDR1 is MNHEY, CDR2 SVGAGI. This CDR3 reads CASSPLDSNQPQHF. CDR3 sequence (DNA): TGTGCCAGCAGTCCTCTAGATAGCAATCAGCCCCAGCATTTT.

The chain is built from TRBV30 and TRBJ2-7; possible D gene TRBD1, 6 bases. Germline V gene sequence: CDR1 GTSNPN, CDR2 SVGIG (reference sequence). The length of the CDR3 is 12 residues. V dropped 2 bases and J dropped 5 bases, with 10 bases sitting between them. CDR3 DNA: TGTGCCTGGAGTTCCCGGGACAACGAGCAGTACTTC. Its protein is CAWSSRDNEQYF.

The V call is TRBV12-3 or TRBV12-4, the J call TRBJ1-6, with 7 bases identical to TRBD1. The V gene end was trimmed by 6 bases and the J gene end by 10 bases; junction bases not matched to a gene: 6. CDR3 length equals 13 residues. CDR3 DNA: TGTGCCAGCAGCAGACAGGGTCGCTCACCCCTCCACTTT. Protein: CASSRQGRSPLHF.

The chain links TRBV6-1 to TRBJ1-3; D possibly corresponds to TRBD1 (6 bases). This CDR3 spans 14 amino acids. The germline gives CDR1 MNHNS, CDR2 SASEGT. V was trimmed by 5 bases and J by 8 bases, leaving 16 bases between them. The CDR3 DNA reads TGTGCCAGCAGTAAAGGGGGAAAGGAATACACCATATATTTT. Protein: CASSKGGKEYTIYF.

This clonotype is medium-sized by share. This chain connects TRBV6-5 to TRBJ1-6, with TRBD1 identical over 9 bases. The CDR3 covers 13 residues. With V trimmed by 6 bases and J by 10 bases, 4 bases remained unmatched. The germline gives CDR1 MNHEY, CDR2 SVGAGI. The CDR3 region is CASRGTGQSPLHF. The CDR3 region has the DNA TGTGCCAGCAGAGGGACAGGGCAGTCACCCCTCCACTTT.

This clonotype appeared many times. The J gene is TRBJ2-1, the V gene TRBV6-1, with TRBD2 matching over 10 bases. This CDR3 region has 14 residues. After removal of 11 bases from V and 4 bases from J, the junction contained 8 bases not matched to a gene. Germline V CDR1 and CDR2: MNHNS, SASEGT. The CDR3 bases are TGTGCCGGGGGGGTAGCGGGAGGATACAATGAGCAGTTCTTC. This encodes CAGGVAGGYNEQFF.

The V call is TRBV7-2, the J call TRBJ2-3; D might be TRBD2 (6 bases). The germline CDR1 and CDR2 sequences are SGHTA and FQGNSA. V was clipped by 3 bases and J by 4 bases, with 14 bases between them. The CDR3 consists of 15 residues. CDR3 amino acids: CASSLGGGAADTQYF. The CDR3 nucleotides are TGTGCCAGCAGCTTGGGGGGTGGAGCGGCAGATACGCAGTATTTT.

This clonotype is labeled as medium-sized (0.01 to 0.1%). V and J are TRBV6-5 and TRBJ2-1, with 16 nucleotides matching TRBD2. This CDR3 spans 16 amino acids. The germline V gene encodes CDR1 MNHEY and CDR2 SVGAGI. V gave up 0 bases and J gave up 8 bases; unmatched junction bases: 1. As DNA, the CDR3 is TGTGCCAGCAGTTACTCAGGGACTAGCGGGGGGGATGAGCAGTTCTTC. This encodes CASSYSGTSGGDEQFF.

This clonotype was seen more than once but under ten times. Written as DNA, the CDR3 is TGTGCCAGTAGTCCGGGGGAAATGAACACTGAAGCTTTCTTT. Translation gives CASSPGEMNTEAFF. The chain carries TRBV19 and TRBJ1-1; maybe TRBD1 (5 bases). V gave up 5 bases and J gave up 0 bases, with 10 bases separating them. The CDR3 is 14 residues long. Germline V lookup: CDR1 LNHDA, CDR2 SQIVND (reference sequence).

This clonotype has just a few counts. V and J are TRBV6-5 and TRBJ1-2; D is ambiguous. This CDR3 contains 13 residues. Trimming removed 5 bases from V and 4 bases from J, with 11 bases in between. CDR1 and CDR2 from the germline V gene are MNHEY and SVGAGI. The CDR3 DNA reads TGTGCCAGCAGTCGCGGGGAGGGCTATGGCTACACCTTC. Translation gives CASSRGEGYGYTF.

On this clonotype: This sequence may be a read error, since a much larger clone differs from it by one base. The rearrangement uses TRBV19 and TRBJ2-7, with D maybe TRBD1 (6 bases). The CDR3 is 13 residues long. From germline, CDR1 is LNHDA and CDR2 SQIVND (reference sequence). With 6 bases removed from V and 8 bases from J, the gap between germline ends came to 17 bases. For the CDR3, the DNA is TGTGCCAGTAGCCCTCTTGATTGGGACAAGCAGTACTTC. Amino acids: CASSPLDWDKQYF. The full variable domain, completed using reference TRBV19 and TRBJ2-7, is DGGITQSPKYLFRKEGQNVTLSCEQNLNHDAMYWYRQDPGQGLRLIYYSQIVNDFQKGDIAEGYSVSREKKESFPLTVTSAQKNPTAFYLCASSPLDWDKQYFGPGTRLTVT.

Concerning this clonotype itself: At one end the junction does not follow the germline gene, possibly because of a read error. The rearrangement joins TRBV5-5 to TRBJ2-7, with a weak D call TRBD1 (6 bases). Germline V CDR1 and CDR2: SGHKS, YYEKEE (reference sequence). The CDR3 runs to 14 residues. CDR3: CASSFEGQPYEQYF. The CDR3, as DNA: TGCGCCAGCAGCTTTGAGGGACAACCTTACGAGCAGTACTTC.

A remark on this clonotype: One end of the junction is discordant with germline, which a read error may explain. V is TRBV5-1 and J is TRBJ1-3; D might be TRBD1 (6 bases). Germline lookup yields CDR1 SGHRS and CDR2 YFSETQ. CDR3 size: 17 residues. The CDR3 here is CASSGTDSMSSGNTIYF. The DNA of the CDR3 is TGTGCCAGCAGCGGAACGGACAGTATGAGCTCTGGAAACACCATATATTTT.

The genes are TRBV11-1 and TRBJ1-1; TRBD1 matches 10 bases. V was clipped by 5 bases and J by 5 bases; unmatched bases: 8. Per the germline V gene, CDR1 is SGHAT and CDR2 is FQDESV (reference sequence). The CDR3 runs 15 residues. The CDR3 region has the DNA TGTGCCAGCAGCGGCCGGGACAGGGGCCGAACTGAAGCTTTCTTT. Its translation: CASSGRDRGRTEAFF. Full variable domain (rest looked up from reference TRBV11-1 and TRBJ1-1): EAEVAQSPRYKITEKSQAVAFWCDPISGHATLYWYRQILGQGPELLVQFQDESVVDDSQLPKDRFSAERLKGVDSTLKIQPAELGDSAMYLCASSGRDRGRTEAFFGQGTRLTVV.

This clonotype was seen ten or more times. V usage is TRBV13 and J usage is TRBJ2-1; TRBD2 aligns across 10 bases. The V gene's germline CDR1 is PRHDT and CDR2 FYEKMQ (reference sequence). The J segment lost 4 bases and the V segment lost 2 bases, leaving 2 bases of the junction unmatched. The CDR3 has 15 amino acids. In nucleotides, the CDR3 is TGTGCCAGCAGCTTATCTAGCGGGAGTTACAATGAGCAGTTCTTC. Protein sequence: CASSLSSGSYNEQFF.

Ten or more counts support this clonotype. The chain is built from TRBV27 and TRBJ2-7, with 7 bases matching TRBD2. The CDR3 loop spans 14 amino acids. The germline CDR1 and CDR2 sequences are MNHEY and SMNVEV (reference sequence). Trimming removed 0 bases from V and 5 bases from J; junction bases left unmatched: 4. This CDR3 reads CASSLSLTSDEQYF. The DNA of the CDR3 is TGTGCCAGCAGTTTATCCTTAACTAGCGACGAGCAGTACTTC.

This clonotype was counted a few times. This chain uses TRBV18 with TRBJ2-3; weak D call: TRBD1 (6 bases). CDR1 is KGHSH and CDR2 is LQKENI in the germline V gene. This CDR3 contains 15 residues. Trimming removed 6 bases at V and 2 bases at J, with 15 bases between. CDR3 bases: TGTGCCAGCTCCCCTTTGGGGGCGGTCACAGATACGCAGTATTTT. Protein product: CASSPLGAVTDTQYF.